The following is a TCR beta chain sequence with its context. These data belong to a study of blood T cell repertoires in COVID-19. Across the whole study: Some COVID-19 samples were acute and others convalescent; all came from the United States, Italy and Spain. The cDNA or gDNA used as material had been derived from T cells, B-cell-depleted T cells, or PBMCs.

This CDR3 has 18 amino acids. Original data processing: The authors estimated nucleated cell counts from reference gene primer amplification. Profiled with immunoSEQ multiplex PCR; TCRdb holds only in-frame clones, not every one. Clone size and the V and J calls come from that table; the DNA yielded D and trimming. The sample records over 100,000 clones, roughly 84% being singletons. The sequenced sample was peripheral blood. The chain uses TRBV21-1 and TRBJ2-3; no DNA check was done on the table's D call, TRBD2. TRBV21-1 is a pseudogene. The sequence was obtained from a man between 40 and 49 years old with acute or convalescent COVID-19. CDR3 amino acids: CASSKKGLAGGGTDTQYF. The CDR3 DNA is TGTGCCAGCAGCAAAAAGGGACTAGCGGGGGGGGGCACAGATACGCAGTATTTT.